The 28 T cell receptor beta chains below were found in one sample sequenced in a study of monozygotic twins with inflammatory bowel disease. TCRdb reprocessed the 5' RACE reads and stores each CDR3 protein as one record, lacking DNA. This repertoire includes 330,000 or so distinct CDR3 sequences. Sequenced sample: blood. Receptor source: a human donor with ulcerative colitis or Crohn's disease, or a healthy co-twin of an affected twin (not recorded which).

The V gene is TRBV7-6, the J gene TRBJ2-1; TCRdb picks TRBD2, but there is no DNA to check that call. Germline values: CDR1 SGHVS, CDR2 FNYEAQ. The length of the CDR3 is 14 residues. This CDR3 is CASSLDLDPNEQFF.

The CDR3: CAISEASISGANVLTF. V gene TRBV10-3 combines with J gene TRBJ2-6. Germline-derived CDR1 and CDR2 are ENHRY and SYGVKD. This CDR3 spans 16 amino acids.

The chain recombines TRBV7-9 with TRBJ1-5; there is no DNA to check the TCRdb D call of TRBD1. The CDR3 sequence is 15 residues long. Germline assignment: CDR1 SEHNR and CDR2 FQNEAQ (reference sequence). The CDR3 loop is CASSLGGTPFQPQHF. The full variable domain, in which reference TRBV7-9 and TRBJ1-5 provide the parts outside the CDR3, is DTGVSQNPRHKITKRGQNVTFRCDPISEHNRLYWYRQTLGQGPEFLTYFQNEAQLEKSRLLSDRFSAERPKGSFSTLEIQRTEQGDSAMYLCASSLGGTPFQPQHFGDGTRLSIL.

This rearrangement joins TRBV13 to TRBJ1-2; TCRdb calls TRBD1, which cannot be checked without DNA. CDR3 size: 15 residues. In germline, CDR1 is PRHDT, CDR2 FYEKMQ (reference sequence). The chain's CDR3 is CASSQSDRGHYGYTF.

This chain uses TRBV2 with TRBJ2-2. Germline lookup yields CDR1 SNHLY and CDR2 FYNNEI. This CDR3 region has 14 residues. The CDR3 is CASKAGTNTGELFF.

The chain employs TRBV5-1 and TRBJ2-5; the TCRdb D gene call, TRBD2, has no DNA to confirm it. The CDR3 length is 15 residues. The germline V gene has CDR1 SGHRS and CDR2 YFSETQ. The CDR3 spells CASSFRAGGQETQYF.

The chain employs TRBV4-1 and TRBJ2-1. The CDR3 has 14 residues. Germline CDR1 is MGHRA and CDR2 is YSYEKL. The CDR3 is CASSQDNLLNEQFF.

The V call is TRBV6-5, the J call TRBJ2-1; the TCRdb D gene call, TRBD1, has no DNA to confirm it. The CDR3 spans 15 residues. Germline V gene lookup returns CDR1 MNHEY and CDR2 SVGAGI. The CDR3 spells CASSYWGGAGNEQFF.

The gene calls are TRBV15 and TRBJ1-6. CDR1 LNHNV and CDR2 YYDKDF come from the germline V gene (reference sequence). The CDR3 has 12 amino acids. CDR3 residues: CATSRQDSPLHF. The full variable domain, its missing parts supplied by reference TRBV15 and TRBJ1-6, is DAMVIQNPRYQVTQFGKPVTLSCSQTLNHNVMYWYQQKSSQAPKLLFHYYDKDFNNEADTPDNFQSRRPNTSFCFLDIRSPGLGDTAMYLCATSRQDSPLHFGNGTRLTVT.

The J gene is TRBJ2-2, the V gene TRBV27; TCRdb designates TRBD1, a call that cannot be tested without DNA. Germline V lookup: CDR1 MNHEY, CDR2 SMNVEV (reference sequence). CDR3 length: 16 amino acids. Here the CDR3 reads CASSRGLYRNTGELFF.

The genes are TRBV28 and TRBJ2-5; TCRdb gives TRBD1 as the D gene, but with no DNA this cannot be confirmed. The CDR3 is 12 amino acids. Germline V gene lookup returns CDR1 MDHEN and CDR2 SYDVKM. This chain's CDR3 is CASSRAPGTQYF.

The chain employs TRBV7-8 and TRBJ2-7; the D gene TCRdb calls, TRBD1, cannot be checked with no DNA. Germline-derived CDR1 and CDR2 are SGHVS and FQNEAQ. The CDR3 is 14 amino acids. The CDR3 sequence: CASSLLGASYEQYF.

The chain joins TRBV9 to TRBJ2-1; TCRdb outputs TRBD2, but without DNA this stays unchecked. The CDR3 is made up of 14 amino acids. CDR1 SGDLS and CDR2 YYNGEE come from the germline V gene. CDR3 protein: CASSVDPGRNEQFF.

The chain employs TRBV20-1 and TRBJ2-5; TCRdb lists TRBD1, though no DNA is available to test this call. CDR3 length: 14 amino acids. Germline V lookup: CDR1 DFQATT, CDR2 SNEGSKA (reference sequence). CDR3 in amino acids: CSARDRKFQETQYF.

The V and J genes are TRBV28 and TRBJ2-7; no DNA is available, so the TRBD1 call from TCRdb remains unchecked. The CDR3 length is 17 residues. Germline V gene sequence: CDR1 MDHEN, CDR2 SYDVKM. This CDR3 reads CASSLPSRQGLYYEQYF.

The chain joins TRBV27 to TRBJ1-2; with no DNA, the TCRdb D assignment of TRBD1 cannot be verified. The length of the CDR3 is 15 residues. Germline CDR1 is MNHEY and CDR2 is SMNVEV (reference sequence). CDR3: CASSSPGQGFYGYTF.

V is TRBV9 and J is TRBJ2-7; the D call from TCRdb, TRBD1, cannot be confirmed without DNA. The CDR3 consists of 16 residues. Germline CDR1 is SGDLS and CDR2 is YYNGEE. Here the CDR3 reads CASADREFPTSYEQYF.

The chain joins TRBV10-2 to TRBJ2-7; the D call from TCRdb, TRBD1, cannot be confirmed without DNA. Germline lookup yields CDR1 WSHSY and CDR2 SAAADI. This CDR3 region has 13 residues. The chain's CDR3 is CASRGQGLAEQYF.

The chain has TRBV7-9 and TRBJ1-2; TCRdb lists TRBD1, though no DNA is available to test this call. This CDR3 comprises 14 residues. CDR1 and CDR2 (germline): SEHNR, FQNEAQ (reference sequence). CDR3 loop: CASSVDSSNYGYTF.

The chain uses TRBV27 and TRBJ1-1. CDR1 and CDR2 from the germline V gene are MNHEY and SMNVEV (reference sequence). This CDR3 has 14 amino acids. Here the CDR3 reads CASSFQTAGTEAFF.

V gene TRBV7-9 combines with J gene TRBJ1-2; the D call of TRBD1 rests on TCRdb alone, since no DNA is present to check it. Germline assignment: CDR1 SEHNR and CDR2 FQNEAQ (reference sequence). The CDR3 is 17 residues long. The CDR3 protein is CASSPGDRGLDNYGYTF.

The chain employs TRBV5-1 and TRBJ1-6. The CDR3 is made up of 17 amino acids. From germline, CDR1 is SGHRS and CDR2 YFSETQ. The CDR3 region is CASSWEGLSSYNSPLHF.

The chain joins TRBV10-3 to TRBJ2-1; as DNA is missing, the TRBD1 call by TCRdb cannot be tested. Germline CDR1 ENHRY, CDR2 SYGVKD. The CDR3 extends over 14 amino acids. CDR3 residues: CAISKGTFGNEQFF.

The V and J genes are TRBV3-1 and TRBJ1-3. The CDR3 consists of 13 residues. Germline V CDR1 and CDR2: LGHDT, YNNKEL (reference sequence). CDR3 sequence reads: CASSPTSGNTIYF. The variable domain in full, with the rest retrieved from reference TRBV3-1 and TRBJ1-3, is DTAVSQTPKYLVTQMGNDKSIKCEQNLGHDTMYWYKQDSKKFLKIMFSYNNKELIINETVPNRFSPKSPDKAHLNLHINSLELGDSAVYFCASSPTSGNTIYFGEGSWLTVV.

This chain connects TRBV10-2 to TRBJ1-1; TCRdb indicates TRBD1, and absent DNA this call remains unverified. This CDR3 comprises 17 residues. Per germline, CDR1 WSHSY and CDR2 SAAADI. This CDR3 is CASSEPQFGTRRTEAFF.

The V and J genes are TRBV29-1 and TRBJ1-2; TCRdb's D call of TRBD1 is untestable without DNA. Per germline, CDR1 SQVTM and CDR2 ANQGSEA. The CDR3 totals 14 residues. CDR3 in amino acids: CSVMTGGANYGYTF.

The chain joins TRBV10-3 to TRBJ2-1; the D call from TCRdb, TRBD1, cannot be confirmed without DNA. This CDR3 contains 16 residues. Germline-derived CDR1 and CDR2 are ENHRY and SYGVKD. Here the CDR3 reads CAISGPRESVRNEQFF.

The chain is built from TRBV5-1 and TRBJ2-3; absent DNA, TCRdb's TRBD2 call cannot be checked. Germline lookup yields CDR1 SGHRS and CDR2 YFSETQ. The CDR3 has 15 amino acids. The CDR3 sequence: CASRLTSGSGNTQYF.